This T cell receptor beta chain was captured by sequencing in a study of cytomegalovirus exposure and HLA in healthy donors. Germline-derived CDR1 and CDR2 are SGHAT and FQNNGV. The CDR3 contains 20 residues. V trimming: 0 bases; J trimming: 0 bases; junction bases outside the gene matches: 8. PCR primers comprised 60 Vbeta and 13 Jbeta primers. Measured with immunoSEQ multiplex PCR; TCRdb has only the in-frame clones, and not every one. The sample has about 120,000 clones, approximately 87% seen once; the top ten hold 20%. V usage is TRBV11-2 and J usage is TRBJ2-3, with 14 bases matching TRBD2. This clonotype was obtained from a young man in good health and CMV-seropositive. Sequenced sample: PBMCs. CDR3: CASSLDGLAGGKGSTDTQYF. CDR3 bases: TGTGCCAGCAGCTTAGACGGACTAGCGGGGGGAAAGGGGAGCACAGATACGCAGTATTTT. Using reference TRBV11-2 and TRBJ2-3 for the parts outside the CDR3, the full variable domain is EAGVAQSPRYKIIEKRQSVAFWCNPISGHATLYWYQQILGQGPKLLIQFQNNGVVDDSQLPKDRFSAERLKGVDSTLKIQPAKLEDSAVYLCASSLDGLAGGKGSTDTQYFGPGTRLTVL.